The clone carrying this T cell receptor beta chain has ten or more counts. This entry comes from a study of T cells in Graves' hyperthyroidism and ophthalmopathy. RNA transcripts were the template for amplifying TCR beta CDR3 regions. HTBI primers were employed in a first-round RT-PCR of the TCR CDR3. TCRdb fed the multiplex PCR reads into MiXCR, producing one record per CDR3 protein. The table lists some 690,000 distinct CDR3 sequences, around 15% of them singletons. Germline loops: CDR1 MNHEY, CDR2 SMNVEV (reference sequence). CDR3 length: 15 residues. V trimming: 6 bases; J trimming: 6 bases; junction bases outside the gene matches: 6. Stable hyperthyroidism: no ophthalmopathy progression over 18 months of follow-up. From more than 9.5 ml of fresh peripheral blood, PBMCs were isolated.

This sequence originates from a man between 50 and 59 years old with Graves' hyperthyroidism. Sequenced sample: blood. The rearrangement uses TRBV27 and TRBJ2-1; 12 bases fit TRBD2. The CDR3 is CASSKLAGGSNEQFF. The CDR3 nucleotides are TGTGCCAGCAGCAAACTAGCGGGAGGTAGCAATGAGCAGTTCTTC.